A selection of T cell receptor beta chains follows, all from one sample in a study of TIL therapy for anti-PD-1-resistant metastatic lung cancer. Generated by immunoSEQ multiplex PCR, the TCRdb table keeps only in-frame clones and is missing some. Of about 17,000 clones in the sample, 83% were seen once. This material consisted of blood, taken at baseline. These receptors came from a person aged 25-85 years with non-small cell lung cancer. Each CDR3 is given with its conserved first and last residue. A D gene is named only where the DNA matches it firmly. Size tells how often a clone was seen (once, few, many) or the class of an expanded clone, and some rows leave it out.

clone size	J gene	V gene	D gene	CDR3 DNA	CDR3 protein
.	TRBJ1-5	TRBV30	.	TGTGCCTGGAGCCGAGAAAACGGGAATCAGCCCCAGCATTTT	CAWSRENGNQPQHF
few	TRBJ1-1	TRBV9	.	TGTGCCAGCAGCGTAGTAGGGCAGAACACTGAAGCTTTCTTT	CASSVVGQNTEAFF
.	TRBJ2-3	TRBV5-1	.	TGCGCCAGCAGCAGCGGGAGCACAGATACGCAGTATTTT	CASSSGSTDTQYF
.	TRBJ2-1	TRBV4-3	.	TGCGCCAGCAGCCTAGGGGGGAAGAGCCCCCGGTCACCCTACAATGAGCAGTTCTTC	CASSLGGKSPRSPYNEQFF
.	TRBJ2-1	TRBV5-1	TRBD2	TGCGCCAGCAGCTGGACTAGCGGGGTTAGCAACGAGCAGTTCTTC	CASSWTSGVSNEQFF
.	TRBJ1-1	TRBV21-1	.	TGTGCCAGCAGCAAAGCAGCAACAGGGAACGGTCGTGAAGCTTTCTTT	CASSKAATGNGREAFF
.	TRBJ2-1	TRBV5-5	TRBD1	TGTGCCAGCAGCTTGGGACAGGGATACAATGAGCAGTTCTTC	CASSLGQGYNEQFF
.	TRBJ1-2	TRBV5-1	TRBD1	TGCGCCAGCAGCTCCGGGACAGGGGAGGATGGCTACACCTTC	CASSSGTGEDGYTF
.	TRBJ1-2	TRBV6-4	TRBD1	TGTGCCAGCAGTGAATTGGGACAGGGAGACTTCAATGGCTACACCTTC	CASSELGQGDFNGYTF
.	TRBJ1-2	TRBV5-6	TRBD1	TGTGCCAGCAGCTTCCGGGACAGGGGGTTCAGTGGCTACACCTTC	CASSFRDRGFSGYTF
.	TRBJ2-3	TRBV7-2	.	TGTGCCAGCAGCTTAGTAGCTCACACAGATACGCAGTATTTT	CASSLVAHTDTQYF
.	TRBJ2-5	TRBV4-3	TRBD2	TGCGCCAGCAGCCAAGCAAACGGGAGGGGGGAGACCCAGTACTTC	CASSQANGRGETQYF
.	TRBJ1-2	TRBV4-3	.	TGCGCCAGCAGCCCCTCTCAAGGCCCTAGCGGCTACACCTTC	CASSPSQGPSGYTF
.	TRBJ2-1	TRBV5-1	.	TGCGCCAGCAGCCCCGGGGTAGCGAGCTACCTGATCAATGAGCAGTTCTTC	CASSPGVASYLINEQFF
.	TRBJ1-2	TRBV5-4	.	TGTGCCAGCAGCATAAAACAGGGCGGTGGCTACACCTTC	CASSIKQGGGYTF
.	TRBJ2-7	TRBV9	.	TGTGCCAGCAGCGTAGGGGAAGGGTTCTACGAGCAGTACTTC	CASSVGEGFYEQYF
.	TRBJ2-7	TRBV9	.	TGTGCCAGCAGCGTAGGTGTCAACTCCTACGAGCAGTACTTC	CASSVGVNSYEQYF
.	TRBJ2-1	TRBV5-4	TRBD2	TGTGCCAGCAGCTTGGGCACTAGCGGGGGGTACAATGAGCAGTTCTTC	CASSLGTSGGYNEQFF
.	TRBJ2-1	TRBV6-1	TRBD2	TGTGCCAGCAGTGGGGGACTAGCGGGAGGCATCAATGAGCAGTTCTTC	CASSGGLAGGINEQFF
.	TRBJ1-2	TRBV5-1	.	TGCGCCAGCAGGCAAACAGTAGACTATGGCTACACCTTC	CASRQTVDYGYTF
.	TRBJ1-4	TRBV4-3	.	TGCGCCAGCAGCCGACAAGGGGAGGCCTATGAAAAACTGTTTTTT	CASSRQGEAYEKLFF
.	TRBJ1-2	TRBV4-2	.	TGTGCCAGCAGCCAAGATCGTTGGGACGGCAATAACTATGGCTACACCTTC	CASSQDRWDGNNYGYTF
.	TRBJ2-5	TRBV5-6	TRBD2	TGTGCCAGCATCCTAGCGGGCCCCCAAGAGACCCAGTACTTC	CASILAGPQETQYF
.	TRBJ2-7	TRBV13	TRBD2	TGTGCCAGCAGCTTAGGACTCCCTAAGGGACTAGCGGCCTACGAGCAGTACTTC	CASSLGLPKGLAAYEQYF
once	TRBJ2-3	TRBV29-1	.	TGCAGCCCTTCAGCAGGGTCAGGTACGCAGTATTTT	CSPSAGSGTQYF
.	TRBJ2-5	TRBV27	.	TGTGCCAGCAGACCCTTGGACGGAGGTATCCAAGAGACCCAGTACTTC	CASRPLDGGIQETQYF
.	TRBJ2-1	TRBV28	TRBD2	TGTGCCAGCAGTTCCCCACGACTAGCGGGAGGGACTAGTGAGCAGTTCTTC	CASSSPRLAGGTSEQFF
once	TRBJ2-2	TRBV5-5	.	TGTGCCAGCAGCTTGGTTGTGGGGATTGGAATCGGGGAGCTGTTTTTT	CASSLVVGIGIGELFF
.	TRBJ1-1	TRBV7-2	TRBD1	TGTGCCAGCAGCTTAGGGCAGGGGGCAGTGGACACTGAAGCTTTCTTT	CASSLGQGAVDTEAFF
.	TRBJ1-1	TRBV19	.	TGTGCCAGTAGTATGCGCAGGGTGATGAACACTGAAGCTTTCTTT	CASSMRRVMNTEAFF
.	TRBJ1-2	TRBV9	TRBD1	TGTGCCAGCAGCAAATCGGACAGGGTCGGGTATGGCTACACCTTC	CASSKSDRVGYGYTF
few	TRBJ1-5	TRBV6-1	.	TGTGCCAGCAGCCGAGGGGGACAGCCCCAGCATTTT	CASSRGGQPQHF
.	TRBJ2-3	TRBV10-2	TRBD2	TGCGCCAGCAGTGAGCTGAGCCCCGGACTAGCGGGGCCAGATACGCAGTATTTT	CASSELSPGLAGPDTQYF
.	TRBJ2-5	TRBV25-1	TRBD1	TGTGCCAGCAGTATACCTGACAGGGGGGAAGAGACCCAGTACTTC	CASSIPDRGEETQYF
.	TRBJ2-1	TRBV28	TRBD1	TGTGCCAGCAGGGGACAGGGTATAGGTGAGCAGTTCTTC	CASRGQGIGEQFF
.	TRBJ2-5	TRBV6-1	.	TGTGCCAGCACTCCGGACAGCCTCCAAGAGACCCAGTACTTC	CASTPDSLQETQYF
.	TRBJ2-7	TRBV2	TRBD1	TGTGCCAGCATTGCGGACAGGGCGCAAAACTACGAGCAGTACTTC	CASIADRAQNYEQYF
once	TRBJ2-7	TRBV7-3	.	TGTGCCAGCAGCTTAACTTGGGGTCCGAGCTCCTACGAGCAGTACTTC	CASSLTWGPSSYEQYF
.	TRBJ2-2	TRBV2	.	TGTGCCAGCAGTGAAAGCCGGTCCGGGGAGCTGTTTTTT	CASSESRSGELFF
few	TRBJ1-6	TRBV5-1	TRBD1	TGCGCCAGCAGCTGGGACAGGGGTAATTCACCCCTCCACTTT	CASSWDRGNSPLHF
.	TRBJ2-2	TRBV9	TRBD2	TGTGCCAGCAGCGTACCAGCGGGACGGGCCACCGGGGAGCTGTTTTTT	CASSVPAGRATGELFF
.	TRBJ2-3	TRBV19	TRBD1	TGTGCCAGTAGTGCCGGGACAGGCTCTCCTGGGCCCAAGGATACGCAGTATTTT	CASSAGTGSPGPKDTQYF
.	TRBJ1-1	TRBV30	.	TGTGCCTGGAGTGGGCTACAGGGAATGAACACTGAAGCTTTCTTT	CAWSGLQGMNTEAFF
.	TRBJ1-6	TRBV2	.	TGTGCCAGCAGTGACAGGGAGGATTCACCCCTCCACTTT	CASSDREDSPLHF
few	TRBJ1-2	TRBV20-1	.	TGCAGTGCTAGACAGGGATCTGGCTACACCTTC	CSARQGSGYTF
few	TRBJ1-1	TRBV7-9	.	TGTGCCAGCAGCCGAAGCCAGCTCCTGAACACTGAAGCTTTCTTT	CASSRSQLLNTEAFF
once	TRBJ1-4	TRBV7-2	.	TGTGCCAGCAGCCCCGGAGGAGGGGTAGAAAAACTGTTTTTT	CASSPGGGVEKLFF
.	TRBJ1-4	TRBV19	.	TGTGCCAGTAGTATAAGGAGGGGGGCAACTAATGAAAAACTGTTTTTT	CASSIRRGATNEKLFF
.	TRBJ2-5	TRBV27	.	TGTGCCAGCAGTTTGAGAGGAGGGGGCCCTACCCAAGAGACCCAGTACTTC	CASSLRGGGPTQETQYF
.	TRBJ2-7	TRBV28	TRBD1	TGTGCCAGCCAGGACAGGGCCTCCTACGAGCAGTACTTC	CASQDRASYEQYF
few	TRBJ1-5	TRBV2	TRBD1	TGTGCCAGCAGCCGGACAGGCCGCAATCAGCCCCAGCATTTT	CASSRTGRNQPQHF
once	TRBJ2-1	TRBV4-2	.	TGTGCCAGCAGCTACGAGGGGGGCTCCTACAATGAGCAGTTCTTC	CASSYEGGSYNEQFF
.	TRBJ2-5	TRBV20-1	.	TGCAGTGTTGGAAGAGAGACCCAGTACTTC	CSVGRETQYF